The 2 T cell receptor beta chains below all came from one sample that was sequenced in a study of control samples from healthy donors and cancer patients. Only in-frame clones appear in the TCRdb table, and some are missing; sequencing was by immunoSEQ multiplex PCR. Here the sample spans over 100,000 clones, 92% being singletons. Input material: blood. The receptors derive from a woman between 50 and 59 years old in good health.

The chain joins TRBV7-6 to TRBJ2-5; 9 bases agree with TRBD1. Per the germline V gene, CDR1 is SGHVS and CDR2 is FNYEAQ. With 3 bases clipped from V and 0 bases from J, the junction kept 8 bases outside the gene matches. The CDR3 contains 17 residues. The CDR3 protein is CASSFQMRTGDQETQYF. CDR3 in DNA: TGTGCCAGCAGCTTTCAGATGAGGACAGGGGACCAAGAGACCCAGTACTTC.

This clone has only one observation. The CDR3 region is CASSLERGTYEQYF. The CDR3 DNA follows: TGTGCCAGTAGTTTGGAGAGGGGGACCTACGAGCAGTACTTC. The chain is built from TRBV19 and TRBJ2-7; D perhaps matches TRBD1 (6 bases). The CDR3 is made up of 14 amino acids. The V gene lost 5 bases and the J gene lost 2 bases, with 13 bases spanning the gap. Per germline, CDR1 LNHDA and CDR2 SQIVND (reference sequence). The variable domain in full, with the rest retrieved from reference TRBV19 and TRBJ2-7, is DGGITQSPKYLFRKEGQNVTLSCEQNLNHDAMYWYRQDPGQGLRLIYYSQIVNDFQKGDIAEGYSVSREKKESFPLTVTSAQKNPTAFYLCASSLERGTYEQYFGPGTRLTVT.